The next 2 T cell receptor beta chains were all read from a single sample in a study of response to subunit inactivated influenza vaccine. TCRdb passed the RT-PCR reads through MiXCR, listing each CDR3 protein once. The profile shows 650,000 to 850,000 distinct CDR3 sequences, more than 11% of them singletons. The starting material was PBMCs from blood, obtained roughly 2 weeks before vaccination. The receptors stem from a man in his fifties who received an inactivated influenza vaccine.

The chain joins TRBV7-2 to TRBJ2-3; 16 bases fit TRBD2. V gave up 4 bases and J gave up 5 bases; unmatched junction bases: 6. Germline loops: CDR1 SGHTA, CDR2 FQGNSA. The CDR3 runs to 17 residues. As DNA, the CDR3 is TGTGCCAGCAGCTCATCCGGGACTAGCGGGAGGGAAGATACGCAGTATTTT. It codes for CASSSSGTSGREDTQYF.

The chain joins TRBV5-1 to TRBJ2-2, with D unresolved. The CDR3 is made up of 14 amino acids. Trimming removed 1 base at V and 3 bases at J, with 7 bases between. CDR1 is SGHRS, CDR2 YFSETQ, per germline. The CDR3 bases are TGCGCCAGCAGCTTGTATGGATACACCGGGGAGCTGTTTTTT. Its protein product is CASSLYGYTGELFF. The entire variable domain, with the rest obtained from reference TRBV5-1 and TRBJ2-2, is as follows: KAGVTQTPRYLIKTRGQQVTLSCSPISGHRSVSWYQQTPGQGLQFLFEYFSETQRNKGNFPGRFSGRQFSNSRSEMNVSTLELGDSALYLCASSLYGYTGELFFGEGSRLTVL.